The sequence of this TCR beta chain was determined in a study of blood T cell repertoires in COVID-19. Study details: T cells, B-cell-depleted T cells, or PBMCs supplied cDNA or gDNA.

In the original workflow: The assay estimated nucleated cells by amplifying reference gene primers. Profiled with immunoSEQ multiplex PCR; TCRdb holds only in-frame clones, not every one. D and trimming were read from the DNA, whereas the V and J calls and clone size are those reported in that table. The table lists 150,000 to 200,000 clones, roughly 80% of them singletons. The germline V gene has CDR1 SEHNR and CDR2 FQNEAQ (reference sequence). The CDR3 is 13 residues long. Trimming left V 2 bases short and J 3 bases short, with 8 bases between. The chain links TRBV7-9 to TRBJ2-7; D uncertain. The specimen sequenced was peripheral blood. This TCR came from a woman in her 70s with COVID-19, enrolled during active disease. CDR3 sequence reads: CASSLIEYYEQYF. The CDR3 coding sequence is TGTGCCAGCAGCTTAATAGAGTACTACGAGCAGTACTTC.